The 2 T cell receptor beta chains given below trace back to one sample, sequenced in a study of blood T cell repertoires in COVID-19. TCRdb's copy holds only in-frame clones and misses some; the assay was immunoSEQ multiplex PCR. The sample contains 250,000 to 300,000 clones, 75% to 90% of which appear only once. Sequencing was carried out using peripheral blood. Every receptor here comes from a man between 45 and 60 years old with acute or convalescent COVID-19.

This rearrangement joins TRBV24-1 to TRBJ2-1; TRBD2 agrees at 13 bases. Trimming took 4 bases from V and 7 from J; bases not matched to a gene: 6. Per germline, CDR1 KGHDR and CDR2 SFDVKD. The CDR3 extends over 16 amino acids. The DNA for the CDR3 is TGTGCCACCAGTGACACTAGCGGGGGGGACGGTAATGAGCAGTTCTTC. Its translation: CATSDTSGGDGNEQFF.

This chain joins TRBV11-2 and TRBJ2-5, with TRBD1 matching 7 bases. V dropped 5 bases and J dropped 5; count of bases not matched to a gene: 8. Germline CDR1 reads SGHAT; CDR2 reads FQNNGV. There are 14 residues in the CDR3. As DNA, the CDR3 is TGTGCCAGCAGCATCGACAGGGTGGGGGAGACCCAGTACTTC. It translates to CASSIDRVGETQYF.